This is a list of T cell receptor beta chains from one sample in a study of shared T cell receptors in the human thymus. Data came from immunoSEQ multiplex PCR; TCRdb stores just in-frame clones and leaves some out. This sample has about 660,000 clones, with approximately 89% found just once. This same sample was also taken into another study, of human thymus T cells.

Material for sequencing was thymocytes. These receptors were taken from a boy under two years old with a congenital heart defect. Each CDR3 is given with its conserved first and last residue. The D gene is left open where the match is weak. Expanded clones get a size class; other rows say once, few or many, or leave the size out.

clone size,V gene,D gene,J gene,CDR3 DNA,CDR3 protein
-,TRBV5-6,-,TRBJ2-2,TGTGCCAGCAGCCGCAAAACGGGATACACCGGGGAGCTGTTTTTT,CASSRKTGYTGELFF
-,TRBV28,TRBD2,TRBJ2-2,TGTGCCAGCAGTTTTCGACTAGCGGGGACCCCCGGGGAGCTGTTTTTT,CASSFRLAGTPGELFF
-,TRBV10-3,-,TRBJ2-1,TGTGCCATCAGTGAGGGGAGCTCCTACAATGAGCAGTTCTTC,CAISEGSSYNEQFF
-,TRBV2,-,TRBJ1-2,TGTGCCAGCAGCGGGGGAGGCTACACCTTC,CASSGGGYTF
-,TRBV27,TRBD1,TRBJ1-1,TGTGCCAGCAGTCCGGAGACAGGGTTGAACACTGAAGCTTTCTTT,CASSPETGLNTEAFF
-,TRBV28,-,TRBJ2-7,TGTGCCAGCAGTTTCAGCTACGAGCAGTACTTC,CASSFSYEQYF
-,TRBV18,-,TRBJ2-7,TGTGCCAGCTCACCCCGGGACAAGAGCTCCTACGAGCAGTACTTC,CASSPRDKSSYEQYF
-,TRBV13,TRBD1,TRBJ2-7,TGTGCCAGCAGCCCAGGGACAGGGTTCTACGAGCAGTACTTC,CASSPGTGFYEQYF
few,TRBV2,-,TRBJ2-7,TGTGCCAGCAGGGGGCGACAGATATCCAACTACGAGCAGTACTTC,CASRGRQISNYEQYF
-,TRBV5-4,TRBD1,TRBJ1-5,TGTGCCAGCAGCACCTGCACAGGGGGGACAAATCAGCCCCAGCATTTT,CASSTCTGGTNQPQHF
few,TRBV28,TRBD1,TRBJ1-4,TGTGCCAGCAGTTATTGGACAGGGGGCAATGAAAAACTGTTTTTT,CASSYWTGGNEKLFF
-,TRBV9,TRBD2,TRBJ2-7,TGTGCCAGCAGCGTAGCTCCTCGGGACTACCACTACGAGCAGTACTTC,CASSVAPRDYHYEQYF
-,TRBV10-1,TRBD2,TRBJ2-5,TGCGCCAGCAGTGTTGGCGGGAGTGGGGCAGAGACCCAGTACTTC,CASSVGGSGAETQYF
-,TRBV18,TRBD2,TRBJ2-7,TGTGCCAGCTCACCGACTAGCGCGACCTACGAGCAGTACTTC,CASSPTSATYEQYF
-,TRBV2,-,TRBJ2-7,TGTGCCAGCAGCAGAAGCCCGGGAACCCTACCCTACGAGCAGTACTTC,CASSRSPGTLPYEQYF
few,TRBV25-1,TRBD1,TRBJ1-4,TGTGCCAGCAGTGAATGGGGGGGACAGGGGAATGAAAAACTGTTTTTT,CASSEWGGQGNEKLFF
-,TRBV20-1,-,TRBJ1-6,TGCAGTGCAGGTGGAGGTTCACCCCTCCACTTT,CSAGGGSPLHF
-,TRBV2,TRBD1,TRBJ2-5,TGTGCCAGCAGGGGACAGGGGGGAGGAGAGACCCAGTACTTC,CASRGQGGGETQYF
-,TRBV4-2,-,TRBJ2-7,TGTGCCAGCAGCCAAGTGCCCGCTACAGGGAGTGACCGGCTAGTTTACGAGCAGTACTTC,CASSQVPATGSDRLVYEQYF
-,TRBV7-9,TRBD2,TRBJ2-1,TGTGCCAGCAGCTTGGGGATTTCGAGCGGGAGAATGGACAATGAGCAGTTCTTC,CASSLGISSGRMDNEQFF
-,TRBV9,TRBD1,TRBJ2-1,TGTGCCAGCAGCGTAGGACCCACCAACGGGACAGGGGGTCTGGGGGTCCAGGGTGAGCAGTTCTTC,CASSVGPTNGTGGLGVQGEQFF
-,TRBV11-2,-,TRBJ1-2,TGTGCCAGCAGCTTTAAGGACAGTAACTATGGCTACACCTTC,CASSFKDSNYGYTF
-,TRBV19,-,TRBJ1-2,TGTGCCAGTAGAGGGGACTATGGCTACACCTTC,CASRGDYGYTF
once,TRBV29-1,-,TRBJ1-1,TGCAGCGTTGGTCAGGGGAACACTGAAGCTTTCTTT,CSVGQGNTEAFF
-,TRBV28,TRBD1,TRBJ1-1,TGTGCCAGCAGTTTTTACTCGGACAGGTTAAACATGAACACTGAAGCTTTCTTT,CASSFYSDRLNMNTEAFF
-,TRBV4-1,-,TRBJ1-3,TGCGCCAGCAGCCAAGAAGACGGGACATCTGGAAACACCATATATTTT,CASSQEDGTSGNTIYF
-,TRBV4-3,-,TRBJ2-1,TGCGCCAGCAGCCAAGCACGGACTGCCAGCTCCTACAATGAGCAGTTCTTC,CASSQARTASSYNEQFF
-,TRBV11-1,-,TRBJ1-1,TGTGCCAGCAGCTCCGGACAGACGAACACTGAAGCTTTCTTT,CASSSGQTNTEAFF
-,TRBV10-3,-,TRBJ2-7,TGTGCCATCAAGGGTCGGGAGGGACAGGGTCACGAGCAGTACTTC,CAIKGREGQGHEQYF
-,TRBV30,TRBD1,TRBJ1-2,TGTGCCTGGAGTCCTGCACAGGGACAGGGCGGCTACACCTTC,CAWSPAQGQGGYTF
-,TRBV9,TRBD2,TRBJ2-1,TGTGCCAGCAGCAACCGGACTAGCGGGAGGTTGTACAATGAGCAGTTCTTC,CASSNRTSGRLYNEQFF
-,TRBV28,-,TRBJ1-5,TGTGCCAGCAGTACGCAGGGCTGGGATCAGCCCCAGCATTTT,CASSTQGWDQPQHF
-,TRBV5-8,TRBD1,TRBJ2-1,TGTGCCAGCAGCTGGGAGAAGACAGGGGAAGGGGTCTACAATGAGCAGTTCTTC,CASSWEKTGEGVYNEQFF
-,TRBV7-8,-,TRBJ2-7,TGTGCCAGCAGCTTAGGGCCCGTCACCCCCTACGAGCAGTACTTC,CASSLGPVTPYEQYF
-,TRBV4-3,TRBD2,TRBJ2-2,TGCGCCAGCAGCCAAGAGGGGCCTGCGGGAGCGTCGACCGGGGAGCTGTTTTTT,CASSQEGPAGASTGELFF
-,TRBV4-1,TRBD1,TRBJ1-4,TGCGCCAGCAGCCCAAGAACTCCCGGGACAGGGAATGAAAAACTGTTTTTT,CASSPRTPGTGNEKLFF
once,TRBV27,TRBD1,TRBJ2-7,TGTGCCAGCAGTTTATTGGGACAGAGTTACGAGCAGTACTTC,CASSLLGQSYEQYF
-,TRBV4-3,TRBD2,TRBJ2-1,TGCGCCAGCAGCCAAGATCGAGCGGGGTTATACAATGAGCAGTTCTTC,CASSQDRAGLYNEQFF
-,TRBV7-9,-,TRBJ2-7,TGTGCCAGCAGCTTGGGGGGGCGGACCCCGTACGAGCAGTACTTC,CASSLGGRTPYEQYF
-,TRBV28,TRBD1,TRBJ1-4,TGTGCCAGCAGGACTCCGGGACAGGGAGGGGTTGGTGAAAAACTGTTTTTT,CASRTPGQGGVGEKLFF
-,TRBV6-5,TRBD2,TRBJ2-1,TGTGCCAGCAGTTACTCAAGCGGGAGCTACAATGAGCAGTTCTTC,CASSYSSGSYNEQFF
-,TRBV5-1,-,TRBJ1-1,TGCGCCAGCAGCGTACAAGAGAACACTGAAGCTTTCTTT,CASSVQENTEAFF
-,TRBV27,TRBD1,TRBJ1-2,TGTGCCAGCAGTTTATCAGGGGGCTCTAACTATGGCTACACCTTC,CASSLSGGSNYGYTF
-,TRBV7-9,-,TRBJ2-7,TGTGCCAGCAGCTTAAACGGGTCCTACGAGCAGTACTTC,CASSLNGSYEQYF
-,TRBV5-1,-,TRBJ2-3,TGCGCCAGCAGCCGGCGGGACAGCACAGATACGCAGTATTTT,CASSRRDSTDTQYF
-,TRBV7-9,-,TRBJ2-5,TGTGCCAGCAGCTTAGGGGCTGCCAGTGAGACCCAGTACTTC,CASSLGAASETQYF
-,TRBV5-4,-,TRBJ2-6,TGTGCCAGCAGCTTCTCAGGTGGGGCCAACGTCCTGACTTTC,CASSFSGGANVLTF
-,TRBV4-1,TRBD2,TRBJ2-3,TGCGCCAGCAGCCAAAGTCCGGGAGGAGGGACAGATACGCAGTATTTT,CASSQSPGGGTDTQYF
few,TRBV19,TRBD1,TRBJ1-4,TGTGCCAGTGACAGGGCGGATGAAAAACTGTTTTTT,CASDRADEKLFF
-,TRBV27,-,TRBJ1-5,TGTGCCAGCAGTTTCCACGGCGGTCAGCCCCAGCATTTT,CASSFHGGQPQHF
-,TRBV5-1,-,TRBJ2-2,TGCGCCAGCAGCCTGGGCTACAGGGCCGGGGAGCTGTTTTTT,CASSLGYRAGELFF
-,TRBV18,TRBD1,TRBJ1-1,TGTGCCAGCTCAACGACCGGGACAGGGACTGAAGCTTTCTTT,CASSTTGTGTEAFF
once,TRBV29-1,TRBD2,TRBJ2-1,TGCAGCGTTGACGGGGGGAGCTCCTACAATGAGCAGTTCTTC,CSVDGGSSYNEQFF
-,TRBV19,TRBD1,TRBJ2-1,TGTGCCAGTAGTAGCGACAGGGGATACAATGAGCAGTTCTTC,CASSSDRGYNEQFF
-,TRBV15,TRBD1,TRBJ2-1,TGTGCCACCAGCCTCGACAGGGGATACAATGAGCAGTTCTTC,CATSLDRGYNEQFF
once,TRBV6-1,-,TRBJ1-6,TGTGCAGCAAGAAGCTCCTATAATTCCCCCCTCCACTTT,CAARSSYNSPLHF